The clone carrying this T cell receptor beta chain showed up many times. V lost 5 bases to trimming and J lost 4 bases; unmatched junction nucleotides: 10. CDR1 is DFQATT, CDR2 SNEGSKA, per germline (reference sequence). The CDR3 has 15 residues. The data were obtained in a study of human T cells and chemical hapten exposure. Looking at the study overall: Patients had diphenylcyclopropenone applied to the scalp weekly throughout the approximately 25-week study.

TCRdb re-called the RACE reads through MiXCR, storing one row per CDR3 protein. Among tens of thousands of distinct CDR3 sequences listed, roughly 8.8% were seen once. Time point in this sample: pre-sensitization, week 0. Treatment meaning: therapeutic diphenylcyclopropenone sensitization with weekly scalp DPC. This TCR was recovered from a woman in her 40s with alopecia areata. Some clones in this sample may be carry-over from other donors' samples. This chain connects TRBV20-1 to TRBJ2-3, with 9 bases that match TRBD1. The material was whole blood, obtained in connection with sensitization to the hapten diphenylcyclopropenone (DPC). The CDR3 coding sequence is TGCAGTGCTCACTTAACAGGGGGCGGAGCAGATACGCAGTATTTT. As protein: CSAHLTGGGADTQYF.